This T cell receptor beta chain was identified during a study of graft-versus-host responses after intestinal transplantation. Study summary: Multivisceral, liver-intestinal, or isolated intestinal transplants were performed in recipients. Recipients across the board were started on anti-thymocyte globulin induction, then kept on tacrolimus and steroids for about 3 years. The study, taken as a whole, reports: Recipient marrow contained GvH clones, some of which appeared first in ileum or blood. There was an association between peak levels of circulating GvH clones and early post-transplant HvG declines.

The germline V gene encodes CDR1 SNHLY and CDR2 FYNNEI. CDR3 length: 15 amino acids. The junction had 14 bases not matched to a gene; V was cut back by 11 bases and J by 4 bases. The repertoire was sequenced with immunoSEQ multiplex PCR; TCRdb's copy has only in-frame clones and lacks some. The sample includes about 96,000 clones, 92% of them seen just once. As regards this clone: What it recognizes is unknown.

Sequencing was performed on unstimulated CD4+ T cells sorted from spleen or lymph node cells, taken before intestinal transplant. The chain joins TRBV2 to TRBJ2-1; TRBD2 matches at 7 bases. The origin of this receptor is a human donor who received an intestinal transplant. The CDR3 DNA is TGTGCCTGCCACGACAAGCGGGGCCCGTACAATGAGCAGTTCTTC. Its protein product is CACHDKRGPYNEQFF.